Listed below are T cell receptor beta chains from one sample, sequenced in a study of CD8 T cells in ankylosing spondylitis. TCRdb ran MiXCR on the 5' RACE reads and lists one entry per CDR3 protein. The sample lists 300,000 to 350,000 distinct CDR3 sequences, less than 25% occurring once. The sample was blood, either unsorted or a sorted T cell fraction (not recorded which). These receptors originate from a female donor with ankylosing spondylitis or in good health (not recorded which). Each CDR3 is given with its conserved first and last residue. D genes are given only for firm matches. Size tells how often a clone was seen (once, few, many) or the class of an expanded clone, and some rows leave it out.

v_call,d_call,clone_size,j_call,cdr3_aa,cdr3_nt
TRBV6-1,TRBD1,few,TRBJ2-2,CASRSDRGSSTGELFF,TGTGCCAGCAGATCAGACAGGGGGTCGAGTACCGGGGAGCTGTTTTTT
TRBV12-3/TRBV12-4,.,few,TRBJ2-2,CASSFTGELFF,TGTGCCAGCAGTTTCACCGGGGAGCTGTTTTTT
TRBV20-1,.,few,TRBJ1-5,CSARVRGSNQPQHF,TGCAGTGCTAGAGTTAGGGGTAGCAATCAGCCCCAGCATTTT
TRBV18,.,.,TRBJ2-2,CASSPSARESGELFF,TGTGCCAGCTCACCGTCTGCGAGGGAGAGCGGGGAGCTGTTTTTT
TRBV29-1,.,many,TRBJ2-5,CSVDRETQYF,TGCAGCGTTGACAGAGAGACCCAGTACTTC
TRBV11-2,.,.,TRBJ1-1,CASSPGRGAFF,TGTGCCAGCAGCCCGGGACGGGGAGCTTTCTTT
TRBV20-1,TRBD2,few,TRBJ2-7,CGVSGSMNEQYF,TGCGGAGTTAGCGGGAGTATGAACGAGCAGTACTTC
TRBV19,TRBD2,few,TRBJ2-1,CASSMGGSSNEQFF,TGTGCCAGTAGTATGGGCGGGAGTAGTAATGAGCAGTTCTTC
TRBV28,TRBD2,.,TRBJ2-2,CASKGTLAGVRTGELFF,TGTGCCAGCAAGGGGACGCTAGCGGGAGTTCGAACCGGGGAGCTGTTTTTT
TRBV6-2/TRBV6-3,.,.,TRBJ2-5,CASSYFRGGSKLETQYF,TGTGCCAGCAGTTACTTCAGGGGAGGCTCTAAACTCGAGACCCAGTACTTC
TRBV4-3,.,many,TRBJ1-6,CASSQATDSPLHF,TGCGCCAGCAGCCAGGCGACAGATTCACCCCTCCACTTT
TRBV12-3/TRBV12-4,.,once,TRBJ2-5,CTSTLATEGRRTQETQYF,TGTACCAGCACCTTAGCTACCGAGGGCCGACGGACTCAAGAGACCCAGTACTTC
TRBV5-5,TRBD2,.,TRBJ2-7,CASSLMRLAETEQYF,TGTGCCAGCAGCTTGATGCGGCTAGCGGAGACCGAGCAGTACTTC
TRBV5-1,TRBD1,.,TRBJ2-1,CASSLGDRFYNEQFF,TGCGCCAGCAGCTTAGGGGACAGGTTTTACAATGAGCAGTTCTTC
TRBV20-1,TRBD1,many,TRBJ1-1,CSARQGAGDTEAFF,TGCAGTGCCCGACAGGGGGCTGGAGACACTGAAGCTTTCTTT
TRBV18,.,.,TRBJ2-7,CASSPKGVGEQYF,TGTGCCAGCTCACCAAAGGGGGTGGGCGAGCAGTACTTC
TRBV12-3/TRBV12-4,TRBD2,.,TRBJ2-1,CASSFSFSGSSMGNEQFF,TGTGCCAGCAGTTTCTCATTTAGCGGGAGTAGTATGGGGAATGAGCAGTTCTTC
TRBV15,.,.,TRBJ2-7,CATSRDIGVEQYF,TGTGCCACCAGCAGAGATATAGGCGTCGAGCAGTACTTC
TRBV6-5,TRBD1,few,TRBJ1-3,CASSTDRDSRSNTIYF,TGTGCCAGCAGTACCGACCGGGACAGTCGGTCTAACACCATATATTTT
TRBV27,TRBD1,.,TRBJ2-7,CASSLSRGGNYEQYF,TGTGCCAGCAGTTTATCTAGAGGGGGCAACTACGAGCAGTACTTC
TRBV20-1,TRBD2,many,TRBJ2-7,CSARRSGNYEQYF,TGCAGTGCTCGCCGTAGCGGGAACTACGAGCAGTACTTC
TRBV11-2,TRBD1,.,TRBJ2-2,CASSLLGQGSGELFF,TGTGCCAGCAGCTTACTGGGACAGGGGTCCGGGGAGCTGTTTTTT
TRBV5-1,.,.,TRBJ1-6,CARVRAAPLHF,TGCGCCCGCGTTAGAGCGGCACCCCTCCACTTT
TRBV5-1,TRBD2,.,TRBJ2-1,CASTLAGGSYNEQFF,TGCGCCAGCACCCTGGCGGGCGGGAGTTATAATGAGCAGTTCTTC
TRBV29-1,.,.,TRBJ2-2,CSVELGFHGGELFF,TGCAGCGTTGAACTGGGTTTCCACGGCGGGGAGCTGTTTTTT
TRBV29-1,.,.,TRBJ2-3,CSVSGRVADTQYF,TGCAGCGTTAGCGGCAGGGTGGCAGATACGCAGTATTTT
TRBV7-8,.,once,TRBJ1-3,CASSSRSSGNTIYF,TGTGCCAGCAGCTCTCGGAGCTCTGGAAACACCATATATTTT
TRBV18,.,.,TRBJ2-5,CASSPALMETQYF,TGTGCCAGCTCACCAGCCCTGATGGAGACCCAGTACTTC
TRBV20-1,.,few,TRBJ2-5,CSARDYRGASETQYF,TGCAGTGCTAGAGATTACCGGGGAGCGAGTGAGACCCAGTACTTC
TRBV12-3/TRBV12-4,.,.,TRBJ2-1,CASSNPAGRGRDEQFF,TGTGCCAGCAGTAACCCTGCGGGCAGGGGGAGGGATGAGCAGTTCTTC
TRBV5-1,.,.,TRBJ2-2,CASSLTGDANTGELFF,TGCGCCAGCAGCCTGACAGGAGACGCGAACACCGGGGAGCTGTTTTTT
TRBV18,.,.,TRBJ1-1,CASQQGQYEAFF,TGTGCCAGCCAACAGGGTCAGTATGAAGCTTTCTTT
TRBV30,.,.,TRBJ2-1,CAWSVPGGASSRFF,TGTGCCTGGAGTGTACCAGGGGGGGCCTCGTCCCGGTTCTTC
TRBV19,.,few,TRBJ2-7,CASSIKSAAYEQYF,TGTGCCAGTAGTATTAAGTCGGCAGCCTACGAGCAGTACTTC
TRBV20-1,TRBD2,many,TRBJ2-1,CSARDRPLAAAYNEQFF,TGCAGTGCTAGAGATCGACCCCTAGCGGCTGCCTACAATGAGCAGTTCTTC
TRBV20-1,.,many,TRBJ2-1,CSAREKNPSSYNEQFF,TGCAGTGCTAGAGAGAAAAACCCGAGCTCCTACAATGAGCAGTTCTTC
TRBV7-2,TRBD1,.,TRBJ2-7,CASSLEQGRSHF,TGTGCCAGCAGCTTAGAACAGGGGAGATCACACTTC
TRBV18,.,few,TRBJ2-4,CASSPGEAKNIQYF,TGTGCCAGCTCCCCAGGGGAGGCCAAAAACATTCAGTACTTC
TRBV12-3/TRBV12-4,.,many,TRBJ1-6,CASSLGSSYNSPLHF,TGTGCCAGCAGTTTGGGGAGCTCCTATAATTCACCCCTCCACTTT
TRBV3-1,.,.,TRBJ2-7,CASSQRVASSDEQYF,TGTGCCAGCAGCCAAAGGGTCGCAAGTAGCGACGAGCAGTACTTC
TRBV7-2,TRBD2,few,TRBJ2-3,CASRSGRTSSTDTQYF,TGTGCCAGCAGAAGCGGGAGGACCTCTAGCACAGATACGCAGTATTTT
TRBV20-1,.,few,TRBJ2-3,CSAISRLGVGLITDTQYF,TGCAGTGCGATTAGTCGGTTGGGGGTGGGCTTGATCACAGATACGCAGTATTTT
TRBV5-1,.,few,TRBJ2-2,CASSLEIGELFF,TGCGCCAGCAGCTTGGAGATCGGGGAGCTGTTTTTT
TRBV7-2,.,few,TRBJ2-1,CASRKDRDYNEQFF,TGTGCCAGCAGGAAAGACAGAGACTACAATGAGCAGTTCTTC
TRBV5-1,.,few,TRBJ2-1,CASSQTGSSYNEQFF,TGCGCCAGCAGCCAGACAGGAAGCTCCTACAATGAGCAGTTCTTC
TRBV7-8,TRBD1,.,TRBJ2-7,CASSLALQGVTTYEQYF,TGTGCCAGCAGCTTAGCGTTACAGGGGGTGACTACCTACGAGCAGTACTTC
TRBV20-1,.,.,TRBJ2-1,CSAPSSPPLGAGNEQFF,TGCAGTGCTCCTAGTAGCCCCCCCTTAGGAGCGGGCAATGAGCAGTTCTTC
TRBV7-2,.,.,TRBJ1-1,CASSLGGGFGEAFF,TGTGCCAGCAGCTTAGGCGGGGGGTTTGGTGAAGCTTTCTTT
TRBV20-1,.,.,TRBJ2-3,CSAREWMRIFPDTQYF,TGCAGTGCTAGAGAGTGGATGCGGATCTTCCCAGATACGCAGTATTTT
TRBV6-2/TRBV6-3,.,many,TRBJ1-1,CASSRTGLNTEAFF,TGTGCCAGCAGCCGAACAGGGTTAAACACTGAAGCTTTCTTT
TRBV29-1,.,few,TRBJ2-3,CSVEKQGTDTQYF,TGCAGCGTTGAAAAACAGGGCACAGATACGCAGTATTTT
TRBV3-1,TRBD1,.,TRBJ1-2,CASSLGQEKGYGYTF,TGTGCCAGCAGCCTGGGACAGGAGAAGGGTTATGGCTACACCTTC
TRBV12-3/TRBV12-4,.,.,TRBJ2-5,CASATGVGRETQYF,TGTGCCAGCGCAACGGGAGTTGGCCGGGAGACCCAGTACTTC
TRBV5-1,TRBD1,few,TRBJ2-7,CASSRDRGANEQYF,TGCGCCAGCAGCCGGGACAGGGGGGCAAACGAGCAGTACTTC
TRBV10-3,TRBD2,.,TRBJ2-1,CAISAGGGNEQFF,TGTGCCATCAGTGCCGGGGGGGGGAATGAGCAGTTCTTC